Presented here are 23 T cell receptor beta chains from one specimen sequenced in a study of cytomegalovirus exposure and HLA in healthy donors (dated by TCRdb to the late 2010s). The method behind the library was the immunoSEQ multiplex PCR assay. The multiplex PCR relied on a mix of 60 forward primers for TCR Vbeta segments and 13 reverse primers for TCR Jbeta segments. As stored in TCRdb, this immuneACCESS dataset retains in-frame rearrangements with V and J assigned. A fraction of the clones does not appear; measured against another copy, unresolved V genes explain less than half of the discrepancy, and the remainder lacks a known reason. The sample records about 110,000 clones, 71% of which are singletons. The ten largest clones add up to 2.8% of the sample. The sequencing sample was made of PBMCs. Every receptor here comes from a female donor in good health and CMV-seronegative.

This clone was found a few times. The CDR3 coding sequence is TGTGCCAGCAGGCCAAGGGGCGGCAACGAGCAGTACTTC. Amino acids: CASRPRGGNEQYF. The chain has TRBV7-9 and TRBJ2-7, with TRBD1 as a possible D gene (5 bases). The CDR3 extends over 13 amino acids. V was shortened by 6 bases and J by 5 bases, with 14 bases between the two germline ends. Per the germline V gene, CDR1 is SEHNR and CDR2 is FQNEAQ (reference sequence).

V is TRBV30 and J is TRBJ1-5, with 9 nucleotides matching TRBD1. Germline V gene lookup returns CDR1 GTSNPN and CDR2 SVGIG (reference sequence). V dropped 4 bases and J dropped 8; count of bases not matched to a gene: 12. This CDR3 region has 15 residues. The CDR3 DNA reads TGTGCCTGGACCGGGACAGGGACTTTCGGGGAGCCCCAGCATTTT. This translates into CAWTGTGTFGEPQHF.

The chain links TRBV28 to TRBJ2-7, with D possibly TRBD2 on 5 matching bases. Per germline, CDR1 MDHEN and CDR2 SYDVKM. The CDR3 covers 15 residues. V shed 4 bases and J shed 7 bases, with 20 bases lying between them. The CDR3 DNA sequence: TGTGCCAGCAGTTGGCGGGCGTCTTCCCCCCGGGAGCAGTACTTC. Amino acids: CASSWRASSPREQYF.

The V gene is TRBV21-1, the J gene TRBJ1-1. TRBV21-1 is a pseudogene locus. The CDR3 extends over 16 amino acids. CDR3 protein: CATTPPYEGYNTEAFF. CDR3 in DNA: TGTGCCACCACGCCTCCCTACGAGGGTTATAACACTGAAGCTTTCTTT.

This clone was counted a few times. This may be a read error, as it is one base from a much larger clone. Other DNA sequences in this sample translate to the same CDR3. The V call is TRBV29-1, the J call TRBJ2-7; 8 nucleotides match TRBD2. Trimming took 6 bases from V and 4 from J; bases not matched to a gene: 8. Germline V gene lookup returns CDR1 SQVTM and CDR2 ANQGSEA. The length of the CDR3 is 13 residues. The CDR3 nucleotides read TGCAGCGTCGAAATAGCGGGAATTTACGAGCAGTACTTC. It yields the protein CSVEIAGIYEQYF.

This clone was detected only a few times. This chain connects TRBV6-1 to TRBJ2-7; the D gene is possibly TRBD1 (6 bases). CDR3 length: 15 amino acids. V lost 2 bases, J lost 3 bases, and 14 bases lay in between. Germline V gene sequence: CDR1 MNHNS, CDR2 SASEGT. CDR3 bases: TGTGCCAGCAGTGAATGGACAGACTCTAACTACGAGCAGTACTTC. Its protein is CASSEWTDSNYEQYF.

V gene TRBV27 combines with J gene TRBJ2-1; TRBD1 matches at 8 bases. Germline assignment: CDR1 MNHEY and CDR2 SMNVEV (reference sequence). The CDR3 has 15 residues. Trimming at V came to 5 bases and at J to 6 bases, leaving 9 bases not matched to a gene. The CDR3 DNA sequence: TGTGCCAGCAGTCTCGAGATTGGGACAGGCAATGAGCAGTTCTTC. It is translated as CASSLEIGTGNEQFF.

This clone came up a few times. The chain employs TRBV7-9 and TRBJ2-2, with 7 bases that match TRBD2. V lost 8 bases to trimming and J lost 6 bases; unmatched junction nucleotides: 3. Germline-derived CDR1 and CDR2 are SEHNR and FQNEAQ (reference sequence). CDR3 size: 12 residues. The DNA of the CDR3 is TGTGCCAGCGGGGCGGGGGCCGGGGAGCTGTTTTTT. It encodes CASGAGAGELFF. The full variable domain, its missing parts supplied by reference TRBV7-9 and TRBJ2-2, is DTGVSQNPRHKITKRGQNVTFRCDPISEHNRLYWYRQTLGQGPEFLTYFQNEAQLEKSRLLSDRFSAERPKGSFSTLEIQRTEQGDSAMYLCASGAGAGELFFGEGSRLTVL.

The rearrangement links TRBV2 to TRBJ2-2; possibly TRBD2 for D (5 bases). The ends were cut back, 6 bases at V and 3 bases at J, with 20 bases in the middle. Germline values: CDR1 SNHLY, CDR2 FYNNEI. The CDR3 runs 17 residues. CDR3 loop: CASRTPGGLEDTGELFF. The CDR3 DNA sequence: TGTGCCAGCAGGACGCCCGGTGGACTCGAGGACACCGGGGAGCTGTTTTTT.

This clone has only a few counts. V is TRBV4-2 and J is TRBJ2-7; TRBD1 aligns across 11 bases. V shed 0 bases and J 3 bases; nucleotides not matched to a gene: 4. This CDR3 comprises 16 residues. The V gene's germline CDR1 is LGHNA and CDR2 YNFKEQ. The DNA for the CDR3 is TGTGCCAGCAGCCAAGAAACCGGGACAGGGGGCTACGAGCAGTACTTC. As protein: CASSQETGTGGYEQYF.

The chain combines TRBV9 with TRBJ2-1, with TRBD2 matching 14 bases. The V gene's germline CDR1 is SGDLS and CDR2 YYNGEE. This CDR3 is 16 amino acids long. V dropped 3 bases and J dropped 9; count of bases not matched to a gene: 8. The CDR3 region is CASSARLAGGPGEQFF. The CDR3 DNA reads as TGTGCCAGCAGCGCCCGACTAGCGGGAGGGCCGGGTGAGCAGTTCTTC.

This clone was seen only a few times. This chain connects TRBV9 to TRBJ2-3, with D tentatively TRBD2 (7 bases). The CDR3 is made up of 16 amino acids. V gave up 2 bases and J gave up 2 bases, with 15 bases separating them. CDR1 SGDLS and CDR2 YYNGEE come from the germline V gene. CDR3: CASSVRGLAATDTQYF. The CDR3 coding sequence is TGTGCCAGCAGCGTGCGGGGGCTAGCGGCCACAGATACGCAGTATTTT.

The chain is built from TRBV11-2 and TRBJ2-5; D is uncertain. The germline gives CDR1 SGHAT, CDR2 FQNNGV. CDR3 length: 15 residues. Trimming shortened V by 6 bases and J by 0 bases, and 14 bases separated the two germline ends. The CDR3 bases are TGTGCCAGCAGTAGACTCTCCGCGTACCAAGAGACCCAGTACTTC. Protein: CASSRLSAYQETQYF.

This clone was detected a few times. The rearrangement uses TRBV6-6 and TRBJ1-4; possibly TRBD1 for D (5 bases). V dropped 6 bases and J dropped 8 bases, with 22 bases sitting between them. The germline gives CDR1 MNHNY, CDR2 SVGAGI (reference sequence). The CDR3 spans 16 residues. The CDR3 loop is CASSTGVSGAGEKLFF. The CDR3 DNA reads as TGTGCCAGCAGCACAGGAGTTAGTGGGGCTGGGGAAAAACTGTTTTTT.

In its sample, this clone was seen once. The V and J genes are TRBV9 and TRBJ2-1; 7 bases match TRBD2. CDR1 and CDR2 from the germline V gene are SGDLS and YYNGEE. With V trimmed by 0 bases and J by 4 bases, 1 base remained unmatched. This CDR3 contains 14 residues. The CDR3 region is CASSVGAGYNEQFF. The CDR3 DNA reads TGTGCCAGCAGCGTAGGAGCGGGATACAATGAGCAGTTCTTC.

This CDR3 is CSAGLARGYEQYF. The CDR3, as DNA: TGCAGCGCTGGACTTGCCCGGGGCTACGAGCAGTACTTC. The chain uses TRBV29-1 and TRBJ2-7; perhaps TRBD2 as D (5 bases). The V end was cut by 7 bases, the J end by 3 bases, with 16 bases between. This CDR3 comprises 13 residues. The germline gives CDR1 SQVTM, CDR2 ANQGSEA.

The rearrangement uses TRBV5-5 and TRBJ2-7, with TRBD1 identical over 8 bases. The CDR3 totals 15 residues. Per the germline V gene, CDR1 is SGHKS and CDR2 is YYEKEE (reference sequence). Losses at the gene ends were 2 bases for V and 3 bases for J; bases not matched to a gene: 7. The CDR3 DNA reads TGTGCCAGCAGCTTAAGTGGGACAGGAGTCTACGAGCAGTACTTC. Protein sequence: CASSLSGTGVYEQYF.

The V gene is TRBV6-1, the J gene TRBJ2-7; D is perhaps TRBD1 (6 bases). Trimming removed 4 bases at V and 0 bases at J, with 10 bases between. The CDR3 is 14 residues long. CDR1 is MNHNS and CDR2 is SASEGT in the germline V gene. CDR3 DNA: TGTGCCAGCAGTGTCGACAGGAGCTCCTACGAGCAGTACTTC. Its protein is CASSVDRSSYEQYF.

This clone was counted only a few times. The V and J genes are TRBV7-2 and TRBJ2-2; 9 nucleotides agree with TRBD2. CDR1 SGHTA and CDR2 FQGNSA come from the germline V gene. V was clipped by 8 bases and J by 6 bases; unmatched bases: 16. The CDR3 is 17 amino acids. This CDR3 reads CASAPDSGRWLAGELFF. Written as DNA, the CDR3 is TGTGCCAGCGCCCCCGATAGCGGGAGATGGTTGGCCGGGGAGCTGTTTTTT.

This chain uses TRBV7-2 with TRBJ2-7; 11 bases map to TRBD1. The CDR3 runs to 18 residues. Losses at the gene ends were 3 bases for V and 2 bases for J; bases not matched to a gene: 12. Germline lookup yields CDR1 SGHTA and CDR2 FQGNSA. CDR3 nucleotides: TGTGCCAGCAGCTTCCCCGGGACAGGGGGGCCTGGGGCCTACGAGCAGTACTTC. Amino acids: CASSFPGTGGPGAYEQYF.

V usage is TRBV2 and J usage is TRBJ2-5; 7 bases fit TRBD2. The trim removed 3 bases at V and 1 base at J, leaving 11 bases unmatched. The CDR3 contains 17 residues. Looked up from germline, CDR1 is SNHLY and CDR2 is FYNNEI. This chain's CDR3 is CASSERGSHPVQETQYF. The CDR3 nucleotides read TGTGCCAGCAGTGAGCGGGGGTCACACCCGGTCCAAGAGACCCAGTACTTC.

The V and J genes are TRBV11-3 and TRBJ2-5, with D possibly matching TRBD1 (6 bases). Germline V gives CDR1 SGHNT, CDR2 YENEEA. The CDR3 totals 14 residues. V was pared by 5 bases and J by 7 bases, with 17 bases between. This CDR3 is CASSLRTVPGTQYF. CDR3 DNA: TGTGCCAGCAGCCTCAGGACAGTACCCGGGACCCAGTACTTC. Together with reference TRBV11-3 and TRBJ2-5, the CDR3 gives the full variable domain: EAGVVQSPRYKIIEKKQPVAFWCNPISGHNTLYWYLQNLGQGPELLIRYENEEAVDDSQLPKDRFSAERLKGVDSTLKIQPAELGDSAVYLCASSLRTVPGTQYFGPGTRLLVL.

The chain couples TRBV7-6 to TRBJ2-7; 10 bases agree with TRBD2. Trimming removed 1 base from V and 3 bases from J; junction bases left unmatched: 3. The CDR3 loop spans 15 amino acids. From germline, CDR1 is SGHVS and CDR2 FNYEAQ. For the CDR3, the DNA is TGTGCCAGCAGCTTAGGGGTAGCGGGAGGCTACGAGCAGTACTTC. Its translation: CASSLGVAGGYEQYF.